These 27 T cell receptor beta chains originate from one sample sequenced in a study of CD8+ T cells in alopecia areata. Extracted from the samples, RNA was reverse transcribed into cDNA to serve as the sequencing template. Some clones are missing from TCRdb's copy, which holds only in-frame ones; the method was immunoSEQ multiplex PCR. In the table there are over 120,000 clones, 58% of which are singletons. This specimen was CD4+ T cells sorted from blood, taken at week 0. Receptor source: a human donor with alopecia areata.

This clone was seen a single time. This sample includes further DNA sequences coding for the same CDR3. CDR3 in amino acids: CAWSLTLNTEAFF. The CDR3 DNA is TGTGCCTGGAGCCTTACACTGAACACTGAAGCTTTCTTT. This rearrangement joins TRBV30 to TRBJ1-1, with D uncertain. Between the trimmed V and J ends, which lost 3 bases and 0 bases, there was a span of 8 bases. The CDR3 is 13 residues long. Germline V lookup: CDR1 GTSNPN, CDR2 SVGIG (reference sequence).

The V gene is TRBV5-1, the J gene TRBJ2-5; tentative D call: TRBD2 (5 bases). CDR3 length equals 13 residues. Germline loops: CDR1 SGHRS, CDR2 YFSETQ. Trimming shortened V by 0 bases and J by 5 bases, and 8 bases separated the two germline ends. The CDR3 protein is CASSLASGETQYF. The CDR3 DNA reads TGCGCCAGCAGCTTGGCTTCGGGGGAGACCCAGTACTTC. The variable domain in full, completed from reference TRBV5-1 and TRBJ2-5, reads KAGVTQTPRYLIKTRGQQVTLSCSPISGHRSVSWYQQTPGQGLQFLFEYFSETQRNKGNFPGRFSGRQFSNSRSEMNVSTLELGDSALYLCASSLASGETQYFGPGTRLLVL.

V is TRBV7-2 and J is TRBJ1-6, with 12 bases that match TRBD1. The trim removed 6 bases at V and 8 bases at J, leaving 5 bases unmatched. Germline lookup yields CDR1 SGHTA and CDR2 FQGNSA. This CDR3 has 15 residues. CDR3 sequence reads: CASSPGTGGDSPLHF. The DNA for the CDR3 is TGTGCCAGCAGTCCGGGGACAGGGGGCGATTCACCCCTCCACTTT.

This clone has a handful of counts. The rearrangement joins TRBV25-1 to TRBJ1-5; 7 bases agree with TRBD1. The CDR3 length is 13 residues. Germline V gene sequence: CDR1 MGHDK, CDR2 SYGVNS. V lost 8 bases, J lost 7 bases, and 8 bases stayed unmatched. DNA of the CDR3: TGTGCCAGCCGACAGGGAGCGGGACAGCCCCAGCATTTT. It is translated as CASRQGAGQPQHF.

This clone was seen a few times. This chain joins TRBV4-2 and TRBJ1-6; 10 nucleotides match TRBD1. There are 16 residues in the CDR3. Germline V gene sequence: CDR1 LGHNA, CDR2 YNFKEQ. V lost 2 bases, J lost 5 bases, and 3 bases stayed unmatched. CDR3 bases: TGTGCCAGCAGCCAACCCGGGACAGGGGATAATTCACCCCTCCACTTT. This encodes CASSQPGTGDNSPLHF.

The chain is built from TRBV23-1 and TRBJ2-1; D is ambiguous. TRBV23-1 is given ORF status, its function remaining uncertain. V lost 0 bases and J 2 bases, leaving 11 bases between the germline ends. The CDR3 runs to 16 residues. The CDR3 loop is CASSQSESYPYNEQFF. DNA for the CDR3: TGCGCCAGCAGTCAATCGGAGTCCTACCCCTACAATGAGCAGTTCTTC.

The genes are TRBV5-1 and TRBJ2-7; 10 positions agree with TRBD1. Germline assignment: CDR1 SGHRS and CDR2 YFSETQ. Trimming at V came to 4 bases and at J to 4 bases, leaving 5 bases not matched to a gene. This CDR3 is 14 amino acids long. The CDR3 region has the DNA TGCGCCAGCAGCACGACAGGGGGCCGGTACGAGCAGTACTTC. Translating gives CASSTTGGRYEQYF.

The rearrangement uses TRBV2 and TRBJ1-1; no clear D gene. The CDR3 contains 13 residues. V gave up 8 bases and J gave up 4 bases, with 14 bases separating them. The germline V gene has CDR1 SNHLY and CDR2 FYNNEI. The CDR3 loop reads CASWYSQATEAFF. DNA of the CDR3: TGTGCCAGCTGGTACTCGCAGGCCACTGAAGCTTTCTTT.

V usage is TRBV20-1 and J usage is TRBJ2-3; no clear D gene. Trimming took 1 base from V and 5 from J, leaving 4 bases between them. The germline V gene has CDR1 DFQATT and CDR2 SNEGSKA (reference sequence). This CDR3 has 11 residues. The chain's CDR3 is CSARVGDTQYF. The CDR3 nucleotides are TGCAGTGCTAGAGTCGGAGATACGCAGTATTTT.

V gene TRBV7-3 combines with J gene TRBJ2-5, with TRBD2 matching 7 bases. This CDR3 contains 13 residues. CDR1 and CDR2 (germline): SGHTA, FQGTGA. J was trimmed by 5 bases and V by 4 bases; bases with no gene match: 4. In DNA form, the CDR3 reads TGTGCCAGCAGCTACAATAGCGGGGAGACCCAGTACTTC. Its translation is CASSYNSGETQYF.

A single count supports this clone. This rearrangement joins TRBV6-5 to TRBJ2-1; TRBD2 matches 8 bases. Germline assignment: CDR1 MNHEY and CDR2 SVGAGI. The trim removed 0 bases at V and 8 bases at J, leaving 6 bases unmatched. The CDR3 covers 15 residues. CDR3 residues: CASSYSDGGAYEQFF. In DNA, the CDR3 is TGTGCCAGCAGTTACTCGGACGGGGGGGCCTATGAGCAGTTCTTC.

This clone occurred once. The sample holds other DNA sequences that translate to the same CDR3. V is TRBV5-1 and J is TRBJ1-2, with D tentatively TRBD1 (5 bases). Trimming left V 4 bases short and J 0 bases short, with 10 bases between. Germline CDR1 reads SGHRS; CDR2 reads YFSETQ. The CDR3 length is 14 residues. The chain's CDR3 is CASSLQGANYGYTF. The CDR3, as DNA: TGCGCCAGCAGCCTCCAGGGTGCTAACTATGGCTACACCTTC.

This clone was counted a few times. V usage is TRBV7-9 and J usage is TRBJ2-7, with 7 bases lining up with TRBD1. With 3 bases clipped from V and 3 bases from J, the junction kept 2 bases outside the gene matches. The CDR3 contains 13 residues. Germline-derived CDR1 and CDR2 are SEHNR and FQNEAQ (reference sequence). The CDR3 loop is CASSFGTVYEQYF. For the CDR3, the DNA is TGTGCCAGCAGCTTTGGGACAGTCTACGAGCAGTACTTC. The entire variable domain, with the rest obtained from reference TRBV7-9 and TRBJ2-7, is as follows: DTGVSQNPRHKITKRGQNVTFRCDPISEHNRLYWYRQTLGQGPEFLTYFQNEAQLEKSRLLSDRFSAERPKGSFSTLEIQRTEQGDSAMYLCASSFGTVYEQYFGPGTRLTVT.

V and J are TRBV19 and TRBJ2-1, with 9 nucleotides matching TRBD2. In germline, CDR1 is LNHDA, CDR2 SQIVND (reference sequence). The CDR3 has 14 residues. Trimming cost V 3 bases and J 5 bases; bases outside gene matches: 2. As DNA, the CDR3 is TGTGCCAGTAGTATCATAGCGGGGGACAATGAGCAGTTCTTC. Protein: CASSIIAGDNEQFF.

This clone appeared a few times. The gene calls are TRBV29-1 and TRBJ2-5; 7 nucleotides line up with TRBD2. The junction had 5 bases not matched to a gene; V was cut back by 6 bases and J by 4 bases. The CDR3 has 12 residues. Germline-derived CDR1 and CDR2 are SQVTM and ANQGSEA. This CDR3 is CSVRSGAETQYF. CDR3 bases: TGCAGCGTCCGCAGCGGGGCAGAGACCCAGTACTTC.

With regard to this clone: In the same sample, other DNA sequences code for this CDR3. The chain joins TRBV2 to TRBJ2-5, with 7 positions matching TRBD1. V trimming: 2 bases; J trimming: 5 bases; junction bases outside the gene matches: 5. The CDR3 is 14 residues long. The germline V gene encodes CDR1 SNHLY and CDR2 FYNNEI. The CDR3 is CASSEQGGRETQYF. CDR3 coding DNA: TGTGCCAGCAGTGAACAAGGGGGCCGGGAGACCCAGTACTTC.

The chain couples TRBV5-4 to TRBJ2-4; TRBD1 aligns across 8 bases. Trimming took 1 base from V and 0 from J; bases not matched to a gene: 3. This CDR3 is 16 amino acids long. Germline V CDR1 and CDR2: SGHNT, YYREEE (reference sequence). CDR3 sequence: CASSLQGALAKNIQYF. CDR3 bases: TGTGCCAGCAGCTTGCAGGGGGCCTTAGCCAAAAACATTCAGTACTTC.

This chain links TRBV29-1 with TRBJ2-7; no definite D call. The CDR3 contains 12 residues. Trimming left V 3 bases short and J 3 bases short, with 9 bases between. Germline loops: CDR1 SQVTM, CDR2 ANQGSEA. Written as DNA, the CDR3 is TGCAGCGTTGAGACACCTAACTACGAGCAGTACTTC. Translated, it gives CSVETPNYEQYF.

J is TRBJ1-5 and V is TRBV2, with 11 bases that match TRBD1. With 8 bases clipped from V and 7 bases from J, the junction kept 7 bases outside the gene matches. The CDR3 sequence is 14 residues long. Germline-derived CDR1 and CDR2 are SNHLY and FYNNEI. The CDR3 nucleotides are TGTGCCAGCCTACGGGACAGGGGGATGCAGCCCCAGCATTTT. Translation gives CASLRDRGMQPQHF. Full variable domain (rest looked up from reference TRBV2 and TRBJ1-5): EPEVTQTPSHQVTQMGQEVILRCVPISNHLYFYWYRQILGQKVEFLVSFYNNEISEKSEIFDDQFSVERPDGSNFTLKIRSTKLEDSAMYFCASLRDRGMQPQHFGDGTRLSIL.

The V gene is TRBV29-1, the J gene TRBJ2-6; TRBD1 agrees at 7 bases. V gave up 7 bases and J gave up 1 base; unmatched junction bases: 10. CDR3 length: 16 amino acids. Per germline, CDR1 SQVTM and CDR2 ANQGSEA. The DNA for the CDR3 is TGCAGCGCGGGACGAGACAGGGCATCTGGGGCCAACGTCCTGACTTTC. Translation: CSAGRDRASGANVLTF.

The rearrangement uses TRBV29-1 and TRBJ1-2; the match to TRBD1 covers 8 bases. The CDR3 loop spans 13 amino acids. The ends lost 4 bases at V and 8 bases at J; junction bases unmatched: 9. From germline, CDR1 is SQVTM and CDR2 ANQGSEA. CDR3 loop: CSVADRAKGGYTF. The CDR3, as DNA: TGCAGCGTTGCGGACAGGGCCAAGGGGGGCTACACCTTC. Full variable domain (outside the CDR3, taken from reference TRBV29-1 and TRBJ1-2): SAVISQKPSRDICQRGTSLTIQCQVDSQVTMMFWYRQQPGQSLTLIATANQGSEATYESGFVIDKFPISRPNLTFSTLTVSNMSPEDSSIYLCSVADRAKGGYTFGSGTRLTVV.

The chain has TRBV5-1 and TRBJ2-7, with D possibly TRBD2 on 6 matching bases. The germline V gene has CDR1 SGHRS and CDR2 YFSETQ. The length of the CDR3 is 15 residues. The V end was cut by 0 bases, the J end by 2 bases, with 12 bases between. CDR3 DNA: TGCGCCAGCAGCTTGGCGGCGGGATCAACCTACGAGCAGTACTTC. Encoded protein: CASSLAAGSTYEQYF.

This rearrangement joins TRBV29-1 to TRBJ1-2, with D possibly being TRBD1 (5 bases). The germline V gene has CDR1 SQVTM and CDR2 ANQGSEA. This CDR3 is 12 amino acids long. V lost 4 bases to trimming and J lost 1 base, with 7 bases between them. In DNA form, the CDR3 reads TGCAGCGTTGTGAGGGGTAACTATGGCTACACCTTC. This encodes CSVVRGNYGYTF.

The chain carries TRBV29-1 and TRBJ1-2, with D possibly being TRBD1 (6 bases). The CDR3 spans 13 residues. V was shortened by 6 bases and J by 8 bases, with 19 bases between the two germline ends. Per germline, CDR1 SQVTM and CDR2 ANQGSEA. CDR3 DNA: TGCAGCGTCTCTACAGGGACCGACCGCGGCTACACCTTC. Its protein product is CSVSTGTDRGYTF.

V is TRBV6-1 and J is TRBJ1-1; 9 bases are shared with TRBD1. Trimming cost V 4 bases and J 4 bases; bases outside gene matches: 1. Per the germline V gene, CDR1 is MNHNS and CDR2 is SASEGT. This CDR3 has 13 amino acids. In DNA, the CDR3 is TGTGCCAGCAGTGTACAGGGGGCCACTGAAGCTTTCTTT. Translating it yields CASSVQGATEAFF.

The chain has TRBV7-9 and TRBJ2-6, with D unresolved. Trimming stripped 1 base from V and 3 bases from J, with 1 base between. The CDR3 contains 13 residues. CDR1 and CDR2 (germline): SEHNR, FQNEAQ (reference sequence). In DNA form, the CDR3 reads TGTGCCAGCAGCTTAGTTGGGGCCAACGTCCTGACTTTC. Protein sequence: CASSLVGANVLTF.

This clone was detected a few times. The gene calls are TRBV27 and TRBJ2-1, with a possible D match to TRBD1 (6 bases). There are 15 residues in the CDR3. Germline V CDR1 and CDR2: MNHEY, SMNVEV (reference sequence). V was clipped by 5 bases and J by 2 bases, with 13 bases between them. CDR3 sequence: CASSKTGRPYNEQFF. CDR3 nucleotides: TGTGCCAGCAGTAAAACAGGGCGCCCCTACAATGAGCAGTTCTTC.